This T cell receptor (beta chain) was sequenced for a study of CD4 T cell repertoires in COVID-19 (dated by TCRdb to about 2021). Background on the whole study: For cross-reactivity analysis, CFSE-low cells were expanded with IL-2 for ten to eleven days and were then relabeled and restimulated with spike proteins from other coronaviruses. In COVID-19-recovered individuals, the study described naturally processed CD4+ T cell responses to SARS-CoV-2 spike and nucleoprotein and used TCR Vbeta sequencing to evaluate clonal composition. In a few recovered individuals, the TCR Vbeta repertoire of SARS-CoV-2-reactive T cells was analyzed at the subset level. On the study overall, not on this receptor specifically: Consistent with cross-reactivity, between about 6 and 25% of SARS-CoV-2 clonotypes also showed up in secondary cultures stimulated with SARS-CoV and/or HKU1 spike. Several of the most expanded SARS-CoV-2-reactive clonotypes were shared between two or all three memory subsets, suggesting intraclonal diversification.

The time point label, read with the paper, signifies: sample from a COVID-19-recovered individual after infection. The donors were patients who had recovered from mild-to-severe COVID-19. Uncultured memory T cell samples were subjected to sequencing directly after ex vivo isolation. CD4+ total memory, central memory, effector memory and circulating T follicular helper cells were isolated from peripheral blood mononuclear cells. Library preparation used the immunoSEQ multiplex PCR assay. Per the authors' processing: The Chao-Jaccard similarity index and counts of shared clonotypes were used to quantify repertoire overlap between subsets. TCRdb took this table from immuneACCESS and kept in-frame rearrangements with V and J called. Such tables lack part of the clones; where checked against another copy, unresolved V genes explain under half of the gap, and the rest is unexplained. Clone size and the V and J calls come from that table; the DNA yielded D and trimming. This sample has fewer than 100,000 clones in its table, and roughly 85% of those were observed once. Roughly 0.6% of the sample is taken by the ten largest.

Turning to this clone: It lacks a known antigen. No much larger clone is present one base from it, and per-base qualities are unavailable.

The clonotype originates from a human donor who had COVID-19. The specimen comprised CD4+ T cells from peripheral blood, sampled after recovery from COVID-19.

The CDR3 region: CSAGQNIQYF. In nucleotides, the sequence is TGCAGTGCCGGACAGAACATTCAGTACTTC. The chain is encoded by TRBV20-1 joined to TRBJ2-4; 6 matching bases give a weak D call of TRBD1. The cysteine opens and the phenylalanine closes a CDR3 of 10 amino acids. The retained sequence is limited to the CDR3, 30 bases, with the frame set at the first base. V and J are truncated by 6 bases and 7 bases respectively, leaving an intervening sequence of 7 bases. Via the germline V gene (reference sequence), CDR1 is DFQATT and CDR2 SNEGSKA.